Reported below is one T cell receptor beta chain. This clonotype was counted between two and nine times. What antigen it recognizes has not been identified. No base-level quality is on record; no much larger clone is a single base apart. The data were obtained in a study of T-cell memory formation after mild COVID-19 (dated by TCRdb to the early 2020s). About the full investigation: TCR sequence clusters from the two donors were found to be largely donor specific. T-cell clones expanding and contracting after mild COVID-19 in two donors were tracked by longitudinal TCRalpha and TCRbeta repertoire sequencing. The cohort comprised two young, previously healthy adult volunteers, one female and one male. Findings and caveats that apply to the study as a whole: The detection of some responding clones in pre-infection memory suggests that pre-existing cross-reactive memory T cells joined the SARS-CoV-2 response. Contracting CD4+ clones turned up mainly in the CM and EM memory subsets, whereas EMRA was where CD8+ clones were enriched. The study covered only two mild cases, and larger cohorts including severe cases with pre-infection samples were considered necessary. SARS-CoV-2 specificity was not confirmed for the second-wave clones peaking on day 37. From day 15 to 85, contracting clones showed balanced CD4/CD8 phenotypes, whereas a second wave of clones that expanded from day 15 to 37 leaned towards CD4+.

From the germline V gene, CDR1 is MNHEY and CDR2 is SVGEGT. Compared with germline, V lacks 4 bases and J lacks 4 bases; bases without a gene match: 11. The CDR3 spans 16 residues, from the cysteine through the phenylalanine. The entry retains the CDR3 DNA only, 48 bases that are in frame from base 1. Sequencer: Illumina NovaSeq 6000. TCRalpha and TCRbeta cDNA libraries were built by 5'RACE with constant-segment primers, adding sample barcodes and unique molecular identifiers. RNA was extracted from every sample with Trizol reagent. Amplification of the libraries took two PCR steps, and the second step added a second sample barcode plus Illumina TruSeq adapters. The libraries were sequenced on an Illumina NovaSeq using 2 x 150 bp paired-end reads. The study's processing was this. The reads were demultiplexed and collapsed into UMI-guided consensus sequences using migec v1.2.7. With mixcr v2.1.11, UMI consensuses were aligned to TRA and TRB V and J templates and assembled into clonotypes. A clonotype was counted as expanded or contracted only if both edgeR and NoisET called the change significant, with noise models trained on biological replicates. For edgeR calls, the thresholds were a false discovery rate-adjusted p below 0.01 and a log2 fold-change of 1. As an exploratory analysis of dynamics, max-normalized trajectories of the 1000 most abundant clonotypes were examined with PCA combined with hierarchical clustering. Separately sequenced CD4+ and CD8+ repertoires were used to assign a CD4 or CD8 phenotype to each responding clone. TCRdb reprocessing: public reads trimmed at Q25 with fastp, clones called with MiXCR, in-frame beta chains kept. Every entry covers one CDR3 protein and lists the most common genes and DNA from its rows. These V and J calls derive from TCRdb rather than the authors' analysis. Present in this sample are more than 55,000 distinct CDR3 sequences, roughly 9.5% of which were seen just once. Roughly 1.2% of the sample belongs to the ten largest clones.

Ficoll-Paque density gradient centrifugation was used to isolate PBMCs. The chain is made from TRBV6-2 or TRBV6-3 and TRBJ1-1, with 8 junctional bases fitting TRBD1. The TCR was taken from a man younger than 35 who had mild COVID-19 (a few samples of this study predate the infection). The sample titles of this study are shuffled in the database, so cell type and time point are left out; the donor was told from shared clones. The specimen sequenced was PBMCs or a T cell subset sorted from them (not recorded which). This receptor carries the CDR3 CASSSAQGARGTEAFF. The nucleotides are TGTGCCAGCAGTTCGGCGCAGGGGGCGCGGGGCACTGAAGCTTTCTTT.